This T cell receptor beta chain was retrieved from a study of blood T cell repertoires in COVID-19. Study context: Acute and convalescent COVID-19 specimens originated in the United States, Italy and Spain. From T cells, B-cell-depleted T cells, or PBMCs came the material, which was cDNA or gDNA.

This clone has more than one count but fewer than ten. In the original processing: Amplifying reference gene primers gave estimates of nucleated cell counts. Some clones are missing from TCRdb's copy, which holds only in-frame ones; the method was immunoSEQ multiplex PCR. V and J calls and clone size are as listed in that table; D and trimming were resolved from the DNA. The table includes about 41,000 clones, 83% detected once. Germline CDR1 reads SGHNT; CDR2 reads YYREEE (reference sequence). V trimming: 4 bases; J trimming: 2 bases; junction bases outside the gene matches: 16. The CDR3 length is 18 residues.

The sequencing input was peripheral blood. This receptor was identified in a woman of 80 years or more with active or convalescent COVID-19. This sequence joins TRBV5-4 and TRBJ2-3; 7 nucleotides line up with TRBD2. The CDR3 sequence is CASSPGGGIPYYTDTQYF. CDR3 DNA: TGTGCCAGCAGCCCGGGGGGAGGGATTCCCTATTACACAGATACGCAGTATTTT.